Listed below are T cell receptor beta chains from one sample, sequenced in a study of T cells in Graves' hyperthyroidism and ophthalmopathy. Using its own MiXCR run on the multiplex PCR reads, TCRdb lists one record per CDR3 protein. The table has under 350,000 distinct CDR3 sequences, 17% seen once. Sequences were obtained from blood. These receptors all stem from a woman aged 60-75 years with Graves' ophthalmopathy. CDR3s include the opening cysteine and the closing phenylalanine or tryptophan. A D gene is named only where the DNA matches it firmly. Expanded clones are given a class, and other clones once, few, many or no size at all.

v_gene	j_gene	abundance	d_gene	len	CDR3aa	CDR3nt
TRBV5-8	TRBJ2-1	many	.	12	CASSVAGFKWFF	TGTGCCAGCAGCGTGGCTGGCTTCAAGTGGTTCTTC
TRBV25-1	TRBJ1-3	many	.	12	CASSDRGNTIYF	TGTGCCAGCAGTGACCGTGGAAACACCATATATTTT
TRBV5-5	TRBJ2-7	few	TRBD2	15	CASSPGGRAAFEQYF	TGTGCCAGCAGCCCGGGAGGGCGGGCAGCATTTGAGCAGTACTTC
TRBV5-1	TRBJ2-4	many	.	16	CASSRGGDPIKNIQYF	TGCGCCAGCAGCCGAGGGGGTGACCCAATCAAAAACATTCAGTACTTC
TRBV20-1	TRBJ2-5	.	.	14	CSASPTTGPETQYF	TGCAGTGCTAGTCCAACTACAGGGCCAGAGACCCAGTACTTC
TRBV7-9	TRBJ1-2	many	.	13	CASSFRRGSFYTF	TGTGCCAGCAGCTTCAGACGTGGGAGCTTTTACACCTTC
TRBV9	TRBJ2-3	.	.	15	CASSVRGLGTDTQYF	TGTGCCAGCAGCGTCCGCGGCCTAGGCACAGATACGCAGTATTTT
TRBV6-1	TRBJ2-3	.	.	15	CASSPSTSGTDTQYF	TGTGCCTCCTCCCCGAGTACCTCGGGCACAGATACGCAGTATTTT
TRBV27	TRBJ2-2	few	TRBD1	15	CASSPWDRRTGELFF	TGTGCCAGCAGTCCCTGGGACAGACGCACCGGGGAGCTGTTTTTT
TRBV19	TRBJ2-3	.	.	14	CASSVSQSSDTQYF	TGTGCCAGTAGTGTGTCACAGAGTTCAGATACGCAGTATTTT
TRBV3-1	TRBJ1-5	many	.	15	CASSQGSGWDQPQHF	TGTGCCAGCAGCCAAGGTTCAGGATGGGATCAGCCCCAGCATTTT
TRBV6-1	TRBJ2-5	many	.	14	CASSGYRVEETQYF	TGTGCCAGCAGTGGGTACAGGGTGGAAGAGACCCAGTACTTC
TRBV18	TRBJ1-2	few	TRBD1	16	CASSPPSTGGRGGYTF	TGTGCCAGCTCACCCCCATCAACAGGGGGGAGAGGGGGCTACACCTTC
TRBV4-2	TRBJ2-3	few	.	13	CASSQRDRDTQYF	TGTGCCAGCAGCCAGCGGGACCGAGATACGCAGTATTTT